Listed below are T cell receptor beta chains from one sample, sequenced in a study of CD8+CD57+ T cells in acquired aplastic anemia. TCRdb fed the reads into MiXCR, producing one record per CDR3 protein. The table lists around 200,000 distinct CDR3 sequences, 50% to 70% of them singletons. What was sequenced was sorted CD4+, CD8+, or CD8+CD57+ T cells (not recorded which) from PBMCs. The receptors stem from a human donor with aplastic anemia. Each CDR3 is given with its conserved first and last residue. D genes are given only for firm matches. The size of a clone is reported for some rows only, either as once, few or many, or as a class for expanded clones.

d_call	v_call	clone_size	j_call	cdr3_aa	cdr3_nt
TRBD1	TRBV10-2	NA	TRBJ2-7	CASSERESGTGAYEQYF	TGCGCCAGCAGTGAGAGGGAATCCGGGACAGGGGCGTACGAGCAGTACTTC
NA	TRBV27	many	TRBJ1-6	CASSLSGGYWGSPLHF	TGTGCCAGCAGTTTATCTGGTGGGTACTGGGGTTCACCCCTCCACTTT
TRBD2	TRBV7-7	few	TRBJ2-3	CASSLLAGGADTQYF	TGTGCCAGCAGCTTATTAGCGGGAGGGGCAGATACGCAGTATTTT
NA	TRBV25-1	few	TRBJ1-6	CASSDGTIDNSPLHF	TGTGCCAGCAGTGATGGCACGATCGATAATTCACCCCTCCACTTT
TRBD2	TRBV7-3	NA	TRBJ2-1	CASSPTAGVFRAEQFF	TGTGCCAGCAGCCCCACGGCGGGAGTCTTTCGCGCTGAGCAGTTCTTC
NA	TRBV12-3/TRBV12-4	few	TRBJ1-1	CASSLVGFSLAVGTEAFF	TGTGCCAGCAGTTTAGTGGGATTCAGTTTAGCTGTTGGCACTGAAGCTTTCTTT
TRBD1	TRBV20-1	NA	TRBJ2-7	CSASSTGGIYEQYF	TGCAGTGCTAGTTCGACAGGGGGAATCTACGAGCAGTACTTC
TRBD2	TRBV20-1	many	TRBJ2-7	CSARGTSDLYEQYF	TGCAGTGCTAGAGGGACTAGCGACCTCTACGAGCAGTACTTC
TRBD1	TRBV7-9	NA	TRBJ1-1	CASSFRGGAFF	TGTGCCAGCAGCTTCAGGGGGGGCGCTTTCTTT
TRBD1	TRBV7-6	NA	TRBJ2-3	CASSLTGGFADTQYF	TGTGCCAGCAGCTTGACAGGGGGCTTCGCAGATACGCAGTATTTT
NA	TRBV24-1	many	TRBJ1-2	CATSGGVIEGYTF	TGTGCCACCAGCGGGGGAGTTATAGAAGGCTACACCTTC
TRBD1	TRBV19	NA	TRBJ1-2	CASRSGQGNYGYTF	TGTGCCAGTAGGAGCGGACAGGGTAACTATGGCTACACCTTC
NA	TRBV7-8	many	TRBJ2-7	CASSPPGLNNFYEQYF	TGTGCCAGCAGCCCGCCGGGCCTAAATAACTTCTACGAGCAGTACTTC
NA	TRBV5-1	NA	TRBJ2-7	CASSLWGGGGYEQYF	TGCGCCAGCAGCTTATGGGGAGGGGGCGGCTACGAGCAGTACTTC
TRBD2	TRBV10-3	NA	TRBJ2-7	CAISESRGLTYEQYF	TGTGCCATCAGTGAGTCGAGGGGACTAACCTACGAGCAGTACTTC
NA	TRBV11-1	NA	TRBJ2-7	CASSLARAGYEQYF	TGTGCCAGCAGCTTAGCGAGAGCAGGCTACGAGCAGTACTTC